This T cell receptor beta chain was identified during a study of T cell repertoires in cytomegalovirus infection. Overall study context: TCR beta signatures that were public indicated CMV infection and matching HLA type.

In TCRdb, the reads were re-called with MiXCR into one record per CDR3 protein. The sample includes 150,000 or so distinct CDR3 sequences, 32% of them seen just once. In the case of this clonotype: The target antigen is unknown.

This CDR3 has 14 amino acids. Trimming took 2 bases from V and 12 from J, leaving 18 bases between them. In germline, CDR1 is LGHNT, CDR2 FRNRAP. The gene calls are TRBV12-5 and TRBJ2-3; D might be TRBD1 (6 bases). The TCR comes from a human donor in good health (CMV status not recorded). Some clones in this sample may be carry-over from other donors' samples. This sample comprised CD8+ T cells from cultured PBMCs, obtained from culture after CMV antigen stimulation. CDR3 sequence (DNA): TGTGCTAGTGGTTTGTACGGTAGGACAGAAACACAGTATTTT. Translation gives CASGLYGRTETQYF.